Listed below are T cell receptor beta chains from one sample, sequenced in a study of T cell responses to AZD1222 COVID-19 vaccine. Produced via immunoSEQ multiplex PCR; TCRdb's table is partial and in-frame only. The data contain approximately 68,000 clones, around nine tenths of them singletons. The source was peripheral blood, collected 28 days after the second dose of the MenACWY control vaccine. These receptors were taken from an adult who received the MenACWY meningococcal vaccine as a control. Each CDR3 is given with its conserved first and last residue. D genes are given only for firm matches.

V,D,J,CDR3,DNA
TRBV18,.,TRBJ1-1,CASSPAMGRTEAFF,TGTGCCAGCTCACCTGCGATGGGGCGCACTGAAGCTTTCTTT
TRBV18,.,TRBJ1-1,CASSPSGRENTEAFF,TGTGCCAGCTCACCCTCGGGACGGGAGAACACTGAAGCTTTCTTT
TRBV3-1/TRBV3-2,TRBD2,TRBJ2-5,CASSHGAGTGETQYF,TGTGCCAGCAGCCATGGAGCGGGAACGGGTGAGACCCAGTACTTC
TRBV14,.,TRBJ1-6,CASSQDWDSPLHF,TGTGCCAGCAGCCAAGATTGGGACTCACCCCTCCACTTT
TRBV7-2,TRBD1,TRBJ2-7,CASSFGTGGSYEQYF,TGTGCCAGCAGCTTTGGGACAGGGGGCTCCTACGAGCAGTACTTC
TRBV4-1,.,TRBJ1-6,CASRGLTYSPLHF,TGCGCCAGCAGGGGACTTACATATTCACCCCTCCACTTT
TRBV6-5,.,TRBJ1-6,CASGLELYNSPLHF,TGTGCCAGTGGTTTGGAGCTCTATAATTCACCCCTCCACTTT
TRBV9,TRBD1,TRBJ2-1,CASSPEGQGGNEQFF,TGTGCCAGCAGCCCCGAGGGACAGGGCGGTAATGAGCAGTTCTTC
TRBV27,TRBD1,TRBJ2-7,CASSLPPGQVSPYEQYF,TGTGCCAGCAGTTTGCCCCCCGGACAGGTTTCCCCCTACGAGCAGTACTTC
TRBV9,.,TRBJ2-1,CASSARTTYNEQFF,TGTGCCAGCAGCGCCAGGACCACGTACAATGAGCAGTTCTTC